The 25 T cell receptor beta chains below all came from one sample that was sequenced in a study of regulatory T cells in long-lasting Graves disease. Time point indicated: persistent/refractory GD, antithyroid drugs over 5 years with positive TRAb. PBMCs were the source of the RNA used for TCR sequencing. To make TCR beta libraries, researchers used iRepertoire HTBI primers and Arm-PCR of CDR3 regions. TCRdb independently ran MiXCR on the multiplex PCR reads; one entry per CDR3 protein. The repertoire holds some 440,000 distinct CDR3 sequences, under 25% seen once, with approximately 8% in the top ten. Material: peripheral blood mononuclear cells (PBMCs), obtained when the disease was refractory, from a patient treated with antithyroid drugs. The receptors come from a female donor with Graves disease.

The gene calls are TRBV4-1 and TRBJ1-3, with 7 positions matching TRBD1. This CDR3 contains 15 residues. Per the germline V gene, CDR1 is MGHRA and CDR2 is YSYEKL. The V and J ends lost 1 base and 4 bases, in that order; junction bases with no gene match: 4. The CDR3 DNA reads TGCGCCAGCAGCCAAGCCGACAGGGAGGGAAACACCATATATTTT. It translates to CASSQADREGNTIYF.

V usage is TRBV9 and J usage is TRBJ2-3, with D hard to call. V was trimmed by 1 base and J by 8 bases, leaving 14 bases between them. The CDR3 covers 14 residues. The germline CDR1 and CDR2 sequences are SGDLS and YYNGEE. The CDR3 is CASSVSLQGITQYF. The CDR3, as DNA: TGTGCCAGCAGCGTATCTCTACAAGGGATTACGCAGTATTTT. Full variable domain (missing parts from reference TRBV9 and TRBJ2-3): DSGVTQTPKHLITATGQRVTLRCSPRSGDLSVYWYQQSLDQGLQFLIQYYNGEERAKGNILERFSAQQFPDLHSELNLSSLELGDSALYFCASSVSLQGITQYFGPGTRLTVL.

This clonotype has at least ten counts. This rearrangement joins TRBV20-1 to TRBJ1-2; D is unclear. Germline CDR1 reads DFQATT; CDR2 reads SNEGSKA (reference sequence). The V gene lost 2 bases and the J gene lost 4 bases, with 5 bases spanning the gap. The CDR3 is 11 amino acids. The DNA for the CDR3 is TGCAGTGCTAGATCCGTCTATGGCTACACCTTC. Translating gives CSARSVYGYTF.

At least ten counts were recorded for this clonotype. This sequence joins TRBV27 and TRBJ1-2, with 9 nucleotides matching TRBD1. Germline V lookup: CDR1 MNHEY, CDR2 SMNVEV (reference sequence). The ends lost 6 bases at V and 5 bases at J; junction bases unmatched: 7. This CDR3 comprises 14 residues. The CDR3 is CASRRTGVIYGYTF. CDR3 in DNA: TGTGCCAGCAGGCGGACAGGGGTCATTTATGGCTACACCTTC.

This clonotype showed up many times. The chain joins TRBV11-2 to TRBJ2-5; 8 nucleotides line up with TRBD2. Germline CDR1 SGHAT, CDR2 FQNNGV. J gave up 5 bases and V 1 base, and 3 bases lay outside the gene matches. The CDR3 is 14 amino acids. The CDR3 region is CASSLAGGPETQYF. The CDR3 DNA sequence: TGTGCCAGCAGCTTAGCGGGAGGGCCGGAGACCCAGTACTTC.

This clonotype has only a few counts. The chain is built from TRBV16 and TRBJ2-7; 9 nucleotides line up with TRBD1. Per germline, CDR1 KGHSY and CDR2 FQNENV. J lost 5 bases, V lost 2 bases, and 7 bases had no gene match. The CDR3 is made up of 15 amino acids. Here the CDR3 reads CASSQLTGGRNEQYF. DNA for the CDR3: TGTGCCAGCAGCCAACTGACAGGGGGGAGGAACGAGCAGTACTTC. The full variable domain, rest sourced from reference TRBV16 and TRBJ2-7, is GEEVAQTPKHLVRGEGQKAKLYCAPIKGHSYVFWYQQVLKNEFKFLISFQNENVFDETGMPKERFSAKCLPNSPCSLEIQATKLEDSAVYFCASSQLTGGRNEQYFGPGTRLTVT.

As concerns this clonotype: A much larger clone lies one base from this, so it may be a read error. The conserved closing phenylalanine or tryptophan is absent in this CDR3, likely reflecting a read error. This chain joins TRBV7-2 and TRBJ2-5; the D gene is possibly TRBD2 (6 bases). From germline, CDR1 is SGHTA and CDR2 FQGNSA. The CDR3 covers 15 residues. The V end lost 2 bases, the J end lost 5 bases, and 15 bases lay between the germline ends. The chain's CDR3 is CASSLSGEPVETQYL. The CDR3 DNA reads as TGTGCCAGCAGCTTATCGGGGGAACCCGTGGAGACCCAGTACCTC.

In this sample, this clonotype turned up many times. The gene calls are TRBV29-1 and TRBJ2-7; D ambiguous. V gave up 1 base and J gave up 3 bases, with 4 bases separating them. This CDR3 comprises 11 residues. Germline loops: CDR1 SQVTM, CDR2 ANQGSEA. CDR3 sequence (DNA): TGCAGCGTTGAAGCCGACTACGAGCAGTACTTC. Its protein is CSVEADYEQYF.

The sample holds a few counts of this clonotype. One end of the junction fails to match germline, which may point to a read error. The chain recombines TRBV5-1 with TRBJ1-1, with a tentative D call TRBD1 (5 bases). This CDR3 has 15 residues. CDR1 is SGHRS, CDR2 YFSETQ, per germline. This CDR3 is CASSYPGGLNTEAFF. Written as DNA, the CDR3 is TGTGCCAGCAGCTACCCGGGGGGTTTGAACACTGAAGCTTTCTTT.

This clonotype was seen ten or more times. The rearrangement joins TRBV2 to TRBJ2-5; the D is unclear. CDR1 and CDR2 from the germline V gene are SNHLY and FYNNEI. Trimming pared 6 bases from V and 0 bases from J, leaving 8 bases between. This CDR3 is built from 13 residues. The CDR3 DNA is TGTGCCAGCAGGATCGGGTACCAAGAGACCCAGTACTTC. Translating gives CASRIGYQETQYF.

This clonotype was observed many times. The rearrangement links TRBV7-3 to TRBJ2-7; 9 bases match TRBD1. The V gene end was trimmed by 5 bases and the J gene end by 1 base; junction bases not matched to a gene: 6. CDR1 is SGHTA, CDR2 FQGTGA, per germline. The CDR3 has 15 amino acids. The CDR3 coding sequence is TGTGCCAGCAGCATCGCCGGGACAGGGTCCTACGAGCAGTACTTC. This sequence encodes CASSIAGTGSYEQYF.

For this clonotype: This clone may be a read error of a much larger clone one base away. The chain has TRBV2 and TRBJ2-6; D unresolved. This CDR3 has 15 amino acids. With 7 bases removed from V and 8 bases from J, the gap between germline ends came to 18 bases. Germline CDR1 SNHLY, CDR2 FYNNEI. The CDR3 DNA reads TGTGCCAGCACCCAAGGTCAGGTGGAGACCAACGTCCTGACTTTC. Protein: CASTQGQVETNVLTF.

The table lists this clonotype with a few counts. Since the CDR3 does not end with the conserved phenylalanine or tryptophan, this likely comes from a read error. This chain uses TRBV5-1 with TRBJ1-2, with unresolved D. From germline, CDR1 is SGHRS and CDR2 YFSETQ. Trimming removed 0 bases at V and 0 bases at J, with 3 bases between. The CDR3 is 13 residues long. The CDR3 loop reads CASSLDANYGYTL. Here the CDR3 DNA reads TGCGCCAGCAGCTTGGATGCTAACTATGGCTACACCCTC.

This clonotype was found many times. The J gene is TRBJ1-1, the V gene TRBV12-3 or TRBV12-4; a weak D match, TRBD1 (5 bases). V was shortened by 7 bases and J by 8 bases, with 23 bases between the two germline ends. This CDR3 has 15 amino acids. The CDR3 DNA is TGTGCCAGCACCCCGAGTCTTGGCACTGGGGGAGAAGCTTTCTTT. Translating gives CASTPSLGTGGEAFF.

The chain employs TRBV6-2 or TRBV6-3 and TRBJ2-7; 7 bases map to TRBD1. CDR3 length: 13 amino acids. Trimming took 10 bases from V and 4 from J; bases not matched to a gene: 10. Germline CDR1 MNHEY, CDR2 SVGEGT. CDR3 bases: TGTGCCATCCCGGGGACAGCACGATACGAGCAGTACTTC. Translated, it gives CAIPGTARYEQYF.

The chain joins TRBV14 to TRBJ2-2; 7 bases align to TRBD1. CDR1 and CDR2 from the germline V gene are SGHDN and FVKESK. V trimming: 2 bases; J trimming: 4 bases; junction bases outside the gene matches: 7. The CDR3 loop spans 16 amino acids. The CDR3 sequence is CASSQPGQRPTGELFF. CDR3 nucleotide sequence: TGTGCCAGCAGCCAACCGGGACAGAGACCCACCGGGGAGCTGTTTTTT.

This clonotype was picked up many times. The chain uses TRBV2 and TRBJ1-5; 9 bases agree with TRBD1. Germline V gene lookup returns CDR1 SNHLY and CDR2 FYNNEI. The trim removed 3 bases at V and 5 bases at J, leaving 8 bases unmatched. CDR3 length: 16 amino acids. This CDR3 reads CASSDLQGARDQPQHF. For the CDR3, the DNA is TGTGCCAGCAGTGACCTACAGGGGGCGAGGGATCAGCCCCAGCATTTT.

This clonotype was detected many times. The chain carries TRBV20-1 and TRBJ2-7; D is unclear. The CDR3 runs 14 residues. V shed 3 bases and J shed 4 bases, with 16 bases lying between them. Germline CDR1 and CDR2: DFQATT and SNEGSKA (reference sequence). This CDR3 is CSARPRNVVYEQYF. The CDR3 DNA reads as TGCAGTGCTAGGCCGAGGAACGTGGTGTACGAGCAGTACTTC.

This sequence joins TRBV5-1 and TRBJ2-2, with TRBD1 identical over 8 bases. The CDR3 runs 14 residues. Per germline, CDR1 SGHRS and CDR2 YFSETQ. J gave up 4 bases and V 4 bases, and 3 bases lay outside the gene matches. In DNA form, the CDR3 reads TGCGCCAGCAGCGCGACAGGGGTCACCGGGGAGCTGTTTTTT. Protein product: CASSATGVTGELFF.

This clonotype has at least ten counts. V and J are TRBV9 and TRBJ2-7; 7 positions agree with TRBD1. The CDR3 is 15 amino acids. The trim removed 2 bases at V and 2 bases at J, leaving 7 bases unmatched. CDR1 is SGDLS and CDR2 is YYNGEE in the germline V gene. The CDR3 sequence is CASSVHPGQTYEQYF. The CDR3 bases are TGTGCCAGCAGCGTCCACCCGGGACAGACCTACGAGCAGTACTTC.

The table lists this clonotype with many counts. This sequence joins TRBV7-3 and TRBJ2-2, with D hard to call. The V end lost 0 bases, the J end lost 3 bases, and 5 bases lay between the germline ends. The CDR3 covers 14 residues. CDR1 SGHTA and CDR2 FQGTGA come from the germline V gene. The CDR3 region has the DNA TGTGCCAGCAGCTTAACCAGAGACACCGGGGAGCTGTTTTTT. This gives the protein CASSLTRDTGELFF.

There are many counts of this clonotype. The chain has TRBV2 and TRBJ1-5, with 11 bases fitting TRBD1. Germline-derived CDR1 and CDR2 are SNHLY and FYNNEI. The length of the CDR3 is 14 residues. With 5 bases clipped from V and 5 bases from J, the junction kept 2 bases outside the gene matches. The CDR3 is CASSRGQGDQPQHF. CDR3 DNA: TGTGCCAGCAGTCGGGGACAGGGGGATCAGCCCCAGCATTTT.

This clonotype was recorded many times. The rearrangement uses TRBV3-1 and TRBJ1-1, with unresolved D. Germline CDR1 is LGHDT and CDR2 is YNNKEL (reference sequence). Trimming pared 2 bases from V and 6 bases from J, leaving 10 bases between. This CDR3 has 13 amino acids. As DNA, the CDR3 is TGTGCCAGCAGCCAAATCCAGGTATCTGAAGCTTTCTTT. It yields the protein CASSQIQVSEAFF.

The chain joins TRBV7-9 to TRBJ1-6; 8 nucleotides agree with TRBD1. The junction had 9 bases not matched to a gene; V was cut back by 5 bases and J by 12 bases. The CDR3 length is 14 residues. CDR1 and CDR2 (germline): SEHNR, FQNEAQ (reference sequence). The CDR3 is CASSLGSRGRPLHF. CDR3 sequence (DNA): TGTGCCAGCAGCCTAGGCTCCAGGGGGCGACCCCTCCACTTT.

This rearrangement joins TRBV27 to TRBJ2-7; 8 nucleotides line up with TRBD2. The trim removed 6 bases at V and 7 bases at J, leaving 8 bases unmatched. The germline V gene has CDR1 MNHEY and CDR2 SMNVEV (reference sequence). The CDR3 loop spans 13 amino acids. CDR3 in amino acids: CASRLAARREQYF. CDR3 sequence (DNA): TGTGCCAGCAGACTAGCGGCCCGGAGGGAGCAGTACTTC.